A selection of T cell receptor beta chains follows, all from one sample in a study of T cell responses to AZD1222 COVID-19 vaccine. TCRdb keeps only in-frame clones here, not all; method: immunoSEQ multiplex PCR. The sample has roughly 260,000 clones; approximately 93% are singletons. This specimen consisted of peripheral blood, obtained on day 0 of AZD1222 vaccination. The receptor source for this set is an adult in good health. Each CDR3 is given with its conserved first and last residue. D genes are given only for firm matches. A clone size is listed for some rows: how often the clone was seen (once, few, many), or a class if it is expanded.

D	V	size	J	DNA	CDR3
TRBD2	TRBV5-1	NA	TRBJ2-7	TGCGCCAGCAGCACAGGGACTAGCGGGATCTCCTACGAGCAGTACTTC	CASSTGTSGISYEQYF
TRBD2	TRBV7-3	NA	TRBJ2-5	TGTGCCAGCAGCGCCCGGACTAGCGGGCAAGAGACCCAGTACTTC	CASSARTSGQETQYF
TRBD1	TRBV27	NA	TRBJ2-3	TGTGCCAGCAGTTTCCAGGGGGCAGATACGCAGTATTTT	CASSFQGADTQYF
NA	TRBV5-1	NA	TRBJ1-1	TGCGCCAGCAAACCCCACGGGGCGAACACTGAAGCTTTCTTT	CASKPHGANTEAFF
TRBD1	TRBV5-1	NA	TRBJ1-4	TGCGCCAGCCGGTACAGGGGACTTCCGAATGAAAAACTGTTTTTT	CASRYRGLPNEKLFF
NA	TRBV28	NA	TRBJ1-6	TGTGCCACCCAAGCAGGAGAGAGAGCCGGCCCCCTCCACTTT	CATQAGERAGPLHF
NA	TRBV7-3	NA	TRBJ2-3	TGTGCCAGCAGCTACAGGGCGGGCACAGATACGCAGTATTTT	CASSYRAGTDTQYF
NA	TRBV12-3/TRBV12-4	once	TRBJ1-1	TGTGCCAGCAGTTTGAACTCTGAAGCTTTCTTT	CASSLNSEAFF
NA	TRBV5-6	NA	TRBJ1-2	TGTGCCAGCAGCTTGGGTGGAGGGCACAGCCTCTATGGCTACACCTTC	CASSLGGGHSLYGYTF
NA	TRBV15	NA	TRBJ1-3	TGTGCCACCAGCAGAGGAAATAGGGCTCGAGGAAACACCATATATTTT	CATSRGNRARGNTIYF
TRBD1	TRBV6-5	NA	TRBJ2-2	TGTGCCACCCAAAGACAGGGGGACACCGGGGAGCTGTTTTTT	CATQRQGDTGELFF
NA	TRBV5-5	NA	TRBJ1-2	TGTGCCAGCAGCTTGGCCCCGGGATCCGAGGTCTATGGCTACACCTTC	CASSLAPGSEVYGYTF
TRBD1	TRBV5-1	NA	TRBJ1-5	TGCGCCAGCAGCTACTCTGGACAGGGAGGTCAGCCCCAGCATTTT	CASSYSGQGGQPQHF
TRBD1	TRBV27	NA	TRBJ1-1	TGTGCCAGCAGACAGGGGGATGAAGCTTTCTTT	CASRQGDEAFF
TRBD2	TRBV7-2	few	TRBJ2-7	TGTGCCAGCAGCTTCCAGACTAGCGGGAGATACGAGCAGTACTTC	CASSFQTSGRYEQYF
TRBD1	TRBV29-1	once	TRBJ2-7	TGCAGCATAGGACAGGGAAGTTTCCCACCCTACGAGCAGTACTTC	CSIGQGSFPPYEQYF
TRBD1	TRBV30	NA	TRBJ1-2	TGTGCCTGGAGTCGGGACAGGGACTATGGCTACACCTTC	CAWSRDRDYGYTF
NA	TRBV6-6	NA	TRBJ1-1	TGTGCCAGCAGCCTCGACAGACGCACTGAAGCTTTCTTT	CASSLDRRTEAFF
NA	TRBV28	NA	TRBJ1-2	TGTGCCAGCAGCTCCGGCCGGTGGAATGGCTACACCTTC	CASSSGRWNGYTF
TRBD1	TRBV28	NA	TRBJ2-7	TGTGCCAGCAGATCCGGGACAGTCTCCTACGAGCAGTACTTC	CASRSGTVSYEQYF
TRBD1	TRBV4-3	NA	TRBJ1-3	TGCGCCAGCAGCCGCTATCCCCCAGACAGGGAGGGAGGCACCATATATTTT	CASSRYPPDREGGTIYF
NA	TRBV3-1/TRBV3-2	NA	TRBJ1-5	TGTGCCAGCAGCCAAACGGGACTAAATCAGCCCCAGCATTTT	CASSQTGLNQPQHF
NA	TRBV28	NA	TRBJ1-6	TGTGCCAGCTATTCGGGGGGTAATTCACCCCTCCACTTT	CASYSGGNSPLHF
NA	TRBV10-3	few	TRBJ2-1	TGTGCCATCAGTAGGACCGGAGGCAATGAGCAGTTCTTC	CAISRTGGNEQFF
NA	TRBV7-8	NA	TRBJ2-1	TGTGCCAGCAGCTTAACCCGGGACACACGACGCAATGAGCAGTTCTTC	CASSLTRDTRRNEQFF
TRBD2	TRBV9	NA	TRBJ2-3	TGTGCCAGCAGGAGAAGCGGGATGTCAGATACGCAGTATTTT	CASRRSGMSDTQYF
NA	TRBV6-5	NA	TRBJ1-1	TGTGCCAGCAGTTACTCGATATTTCAGGGGAAAACTGAAGCTTTCTTT	CASSYSIFQGKTEAFF
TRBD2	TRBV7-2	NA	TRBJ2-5	TGTGCCAGCAGCTTAGCAGCTAGCGGGAGGGGGGAGACCCAGTACTTC	CASSLAASGRGETQYF
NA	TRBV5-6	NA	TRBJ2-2	TGTGCCAGCAGGCCCCGGCGAGTGGCAAGGGGGAACACCGGGGAGCTGTTTTTT	CASRPRRVARGNTGELFF
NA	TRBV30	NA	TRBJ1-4	TGTGCCTGGGGGGGACTGATTAATGAAAAACTGTTTTTT	CAWGGLINEKLFF
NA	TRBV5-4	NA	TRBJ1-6	TGTGCCAGCAGCACGGGGTCCAATTCACCCCTCCACTTT	CASSTGSNSPLHF
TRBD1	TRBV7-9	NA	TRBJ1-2	TGTGCCAGCAGCTTTAAAGTGGGACAGGCTACAAACTATGGCTACACCTTC	CASSFKVGQATNYGYTF
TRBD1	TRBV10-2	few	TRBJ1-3	TGCGCCAGCAGTTTGACCGGGACAGGGGGCTTTGGAAACACCATATATTTT	CASSLTGTGGFGNTIYF
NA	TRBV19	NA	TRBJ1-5	TGTGCCAGTAACTCCTTTCGGAGTGGCAATCAGCCCCAGCATTTT	CASNSFRSGNQPQHF
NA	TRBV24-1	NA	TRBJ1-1	TGTGCCACCAGTAAGAGGGGTGAAGCTTTCTTT	CATSKRGEAFF
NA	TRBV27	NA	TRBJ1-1	TGTGCCAGCAGTTCGCGGGACATCGGCTACATGAACACTGAAGCTTTCTTT	CASSSRDIGYMNTEAFF
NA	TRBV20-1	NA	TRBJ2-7	TGCAGTGCTAGAGTCGGGTACGAGCAGTACTTC	CSARVGYEQYF
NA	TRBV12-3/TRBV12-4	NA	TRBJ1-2	TGTGCCAGCAGTTCAACAGGTTATGGCTACACCTTC	CASSSTGYGYTF
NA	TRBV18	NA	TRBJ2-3	TGTGCCAGCTCACCCCCTGAGGATACGCAGTATTTT	CASSPPEDTQYF
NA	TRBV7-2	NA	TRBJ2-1	TGTGCCAGCAGCTTCTACAATGAGCAGTTCTTC	CASSFYNEQFF
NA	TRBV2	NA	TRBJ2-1	TGTGCCAGCAGTGCCCGGGGGAGCTCCTACAATGAGCAGTTCTTC	CASSARGSSYNEQFF
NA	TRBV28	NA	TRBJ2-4	TGTGCCAGCAGTCCCGGAGGGGTTAGAGCCAAAAACATTCAGTACTTC	CASSPGGVRAKNIQYF
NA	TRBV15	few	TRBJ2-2	TGTGCCACCAGCAGAGTGGTGGGAGAGACCGGGGAGCTGTTTTTT	CATSRVVGETGELFF
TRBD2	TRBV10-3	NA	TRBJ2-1	TGTGCCATCAGTGTCGGCCCTAGCGGGAGGGCCCTAGGTGATGAGCAGTTCTTC	CAISVGPSGRALGDEQFF
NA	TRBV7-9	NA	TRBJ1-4	TGTGCCAGCAGCTCCGGAGGAAAACTGTTTTTT	CASSSGGKLFF
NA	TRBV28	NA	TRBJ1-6	TGTGCCAGCCTCGAACGGGACGCGAAGAATTCACCCCTCCACTTT	CASLERDAKNSPLHF
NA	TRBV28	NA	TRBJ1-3	TGTGCCAGCAGCCCAAACCCAGGGACGGTTGGAAACACCATATATTTT	CASSPNPGTVGNTIYF
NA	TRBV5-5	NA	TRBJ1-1	TGTGCCAGCAGCACCACCCTACAGGGACGCACTGAAGCTTTCTTT	CASSTTLQGRTEAFF
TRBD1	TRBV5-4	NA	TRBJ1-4	TGTGCCAGCAGCTTGATAACAGGGGGAAAACTGTTTTTT	CASSLITGGKLFF
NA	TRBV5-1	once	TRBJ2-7	TGCGCCAGCAGCACGACAGTTGGGGTATACGAGCAGTACTTC	CASSTTVGVYEQYF